The clone carrying this TCR beta chain was seen a few times. What it binds is not known. TCRdb keeps only in-frame clones here, not all; method: immunoSEQ multiplex PCR. Of around 1,400 clones in the sample, about 25% are singletons; the top ten hold about 16%. The sample belongs to a study of T cells in localized non-small cell lung cancer. Study-wide results and caveats: Uninvolved neighboring lung showed the greatest T cell clonality, exceeding tumor. Adjacent lung held a median roughly 56 of the top 100 tumor clones. Since sequencing was restricted to only one region of the tumor, intratumor heterogeneity remains a possibility. Longer overall survival accompanied higher blood T cell density.

The V gene lost 4 bases and the J gene lost 7 bases, with 17 bases spanning the gap. The CDR3 totals 15 residues. Germline CDR1 is MGHRA and CDR2 is YSYEKL. This TCR derives from a male donor at least 60 years old with stage I squamous cell lung carcinoma. The chain uses TRBV4-1 and TRBJ1-3; D gene unclear. The sample was lung tumor tissue, taken before any cancer treatment. This chain's CDR3 is CASSPEYDWRNTIYF. Written as DNA, the CDR3 is TGCGCCAGCAGCCCCGAGTATGACTGGAGGAACACCATATATTTT.